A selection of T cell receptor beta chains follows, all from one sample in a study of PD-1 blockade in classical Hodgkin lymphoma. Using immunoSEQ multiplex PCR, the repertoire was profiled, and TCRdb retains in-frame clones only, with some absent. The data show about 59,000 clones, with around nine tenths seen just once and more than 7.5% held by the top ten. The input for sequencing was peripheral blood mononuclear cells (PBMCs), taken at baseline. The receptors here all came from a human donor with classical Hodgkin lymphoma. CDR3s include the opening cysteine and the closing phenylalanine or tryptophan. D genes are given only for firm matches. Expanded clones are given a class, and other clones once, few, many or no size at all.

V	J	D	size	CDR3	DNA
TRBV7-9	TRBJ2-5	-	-	CASSHTPPNAETQYF	TGTGCCAGCAGCCATACTCCTCCAAACGCAGAGACCCAGTACTTC
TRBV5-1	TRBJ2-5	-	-	CASSLINWQTQYF	TGCGCCAGCAGCTTAATCAATTGGCAGACCCAGTACTTC
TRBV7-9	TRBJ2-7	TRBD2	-	CASSLRGAEPYEQYF	TGTGCCAGCAGCTTGCGGGGGGCGGAACCTTACGAGCAGTACTTC
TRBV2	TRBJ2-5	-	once	CASSWGGAETQYF	TGTGCCAGCAGCTGGGGGGGGGCCGAGACCCAGTACTTC
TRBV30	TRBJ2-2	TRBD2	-	CAWSGGRVYTGELFF	TGTGCCTGGAGTGGCGGGAGAGTTTACACCGGGGAGCTGTTTTTT
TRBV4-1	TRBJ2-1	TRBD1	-	CASSQALGQGAYEQFF	TGCGCCAGCAGCCAAGCTCTTGGGCAGGGGGCTTATGAGCAGTTCTTC
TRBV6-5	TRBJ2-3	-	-	CASSAAGTDTQYF	TGTGCCAGCAGCGCAGCGGGCACAGATACGCAGTATTTT
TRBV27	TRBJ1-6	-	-	CASSLDPNSPLHF	TGTGCCAGCAGTTTAGACCCTAATTCACCCCTCCACTTT
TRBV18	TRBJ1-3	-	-	CASSPRDSGNTIYF	TGTGCCAGCTCACCACGGGACTCTGGAAACACCATATATTTT
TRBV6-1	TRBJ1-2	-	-	CASTKLGEVGYGYTF	TGTGCCAGCACCAAATTGGGGGAAGTTGGCTATGGCTACACCTTC
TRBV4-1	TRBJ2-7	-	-	CASSHAPGSPYEQYF	TGCGCCAGCAGCCATGCCCCCGGGTCTCCCTACGAGCAGTACTTC
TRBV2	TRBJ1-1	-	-	CASRETGWGGTEAFF	TGTGCCAGCAGGGAGACAGGTTGGGGGGGCACTGAAGCTTTCTTT
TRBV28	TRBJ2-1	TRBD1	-	CATRGLSTGGSYNEQFF	TGTGCCACCAGGGGTTTGTCTACAGGGGGCTCCTACAATGAGCAGTTCTTC
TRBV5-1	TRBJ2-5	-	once	CASSLAAAGAQETQYF	TGCGCCAGCAGCTTGGCCGCGGCAGGGGCCCAAGAGACCCAGTACTTC
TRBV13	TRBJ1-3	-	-	CASRSEGTSGNTIYF	TGTGCCAGCCGGTCTGAGGGCACCTCTGGAAACACCATATATTTT
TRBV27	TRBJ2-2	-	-	CASSLSVSGDTGELFF	TGTGCCAGCAGTTTATCCGTAAGCGGCGACACCGGGGAGCTGTTTTTT
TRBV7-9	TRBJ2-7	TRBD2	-	CASSHSTSGRIEQYF	TGTGCCAGCAGCCACTCGACTAGCGGGAGGATCGAGCAGTACTTC
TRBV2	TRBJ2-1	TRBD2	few	CARRTSGGHNEQFF	TGTGCCAGACGGACTAGCGGGGGCCACAATGAGCAGTTCTTC
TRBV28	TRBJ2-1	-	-	CASSALGGRDEQFF	TGTGCCAGCAGTGCCTTGGGAGGTAGGGATGAGCAGTTCTTC
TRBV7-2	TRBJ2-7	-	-	CASSPGLAQSSYEQYF	TGTGCCAGCAGCCCCGGCCTAGCGCAGAGCTCCTACGAGCAGTACTTC
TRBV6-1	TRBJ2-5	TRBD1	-	CASSLDRGIQETQYF	TGTGCCAGCAGTCTGGACAGGGGGATACAAGAGACCCAGTACTTC
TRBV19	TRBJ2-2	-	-	CASTDRGAGWSGELFF	TGTGCCAGTACCGACCGGGGGGCAGGGTGGTCCGGGGAGCTGTTTTTT
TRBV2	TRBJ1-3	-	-	CASSADTGNTIYF	TGTGCCAGCAGTGCGGATACTGGAAACACCATATATTTT
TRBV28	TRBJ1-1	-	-	CASSLGQGTEAFF	TGTGCCAGCAGTTTAGGTCAGGGGACTGAAGCTTTCTTT
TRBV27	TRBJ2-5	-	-	CASSLWGPQQETQYF	TGTGCCAGCAGTTTGTGGGGGCCCCAGCAAGAGACCCAGTACTTC
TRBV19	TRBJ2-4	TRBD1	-	CASSITGGAKNIQYF	TGTGCCAGTAGTATTACAGGGGGAGCCAAAAACATTCAGTACTTC